These 23 T cell receptor beta chains originate from one sample sequenced in a study of long-term antiretroviral therapy in people with HIV. Survey-level immunoSEQ v3.0 assays were run. Sequenced by immunoSEQ multiplex PCR; TCRdb stores in-frame clones only, minus some. In the table there are approximately 11,000 clones, about four fifths of which are singletons. The input for sequencing was unsorted PBMCs, taken 1.8 years after starting antiretroviral therapy. The receptors originated from a man aged 40-49 years with HIV.

This chain joins TRBV9 and TRBJ1-4, with no clear D. The V and J ends lost 7 bases and 3 bases respectively, with 16 bases between them. The germline gives CDR1 SGDLS, CDR2 YYNGEE. The CDR3 length is 15 residues. Here the CDR3 reads CASAREQQPNEKLFF. The CDR3 DNA reads TGTGCCAGCGCCAGAGAACAACAACCTAATGAAAAACTGTTTTTT.

This clone has just a few counts. J is TRBJ2-3 and V is TRBV7-9, with D tentatively TRBD2 (6 bases). Germline CDR1 is SEHNR and CDR2 is FQNEAQ (reference sequence). V was pared by 2 bases and J by 0 bases, with 9 bases between. The CDR3 runs to 15 residues. The CDR3 bases are TGTGCCAGCAGCTTAACTAGCAGTAGCACAGATACGCAGTATTTT. It encodes CASSLTSSSTDTQYF.

The chain is built from TRBV9 and TRBJ2-1; D gene unclear. Germline CDR1 reads SGDLS; CDR2 reads YYNGEE. Trimming pared 0 bases from V and 1 base from J, leaving 8 bases between. The CDR3 is 15 amino acids. CDR3 coding DNA: TGTGCCAGCAGCGTAGCACCGGGTTCCTACAATGAGCAGTTCTTC. It translates to CASSVAPGSYNEQFF. Filled out from reference TRBV9 and TRBJ2-1, the complete variable domain reads DSGVTQTPKHLITATGQRVTLRCSPRSGDLSVYWYQQSLDQGLQFLIQYYNGEERAKGNILERFSAQQFPDLHSELNLSSLELGDSALYFCASSVAPGSYNEQFFGPGTRLTVL.

The chain carries TRBV30 and TRBJ1-1; D might be TRBD1 (6 bases). V dropped 5 bases and J dropped 7 bases, with 11 bases sitting between them. This CDR3 comprises 11 residues. In germline, CDR1 is GTSNPN, CDR2 SVGIG (reference sequence). CDR3 in amino acids: CAWPRGGEAFF. The CDR3 nucleotides are TGTGCCTGGCCCAGGGGAGGTGAAGCTTTCTTT.

CDR3 protein: CAGPGSITEAFF. The CDR3, as DNA: TGTGCCGGCCCCGGGTCTATCACTGAAGCTTTCTTT. The chain carries TRBV30 and TRBJ1-1; D call uncertain. The CDR3 runs 12 residues. V dropped 8 bases and J dropped 4 bases, with 14 bases sitting between them. Germline CDR1 and CDR2: GTSNPN and SVGIG (reference sequence).

CDR3 bases: TGCGCCAGTGGGGGCGAGCAGTACTTC. Protein product: CASGGEQYF. The chain combines TRBV5-1 with TRBJ2-7; D possibly matches TRBD1 or TRBD2 (5 bases each). The CDR3 runs 9 residues. V lost 8 bases, J lost 6 bases, and 6 bases lay in between. Germline V CDR1 and CDR2: SGHRS, YFSETQ.

The chain couples TRBV28 to TRBJ2-1, with a weak D call TRBD1 (6 bases). Germline V gene data show CDR1 as MDHEN and CDR2 as SYDVKM. V lost 5 bases to trimming and J lost 9 bases, with 26 bases between them. CDR3 length: 17 amino acids. The CDR3 nucleotides read TGTGCCAGCAGTCCGTTCTCAACAGGGTACTTTCTTGGTGAGCAGTTCTTC. Protein sequence: CASSPFSTGYFLGEQFF.

The chain uses TRBV10-3 and TRBJ2-2; a weak D match, TRBD2 (6 bases). The CDR3 runs 16 residues. CDR1 and CDR2 (germline): ENHRY, SYGVKD. Trimming took 2 bases from V and 9 from J, leaving 19 bases between them. CDR3 in amino acids: CAISETRLVSYRELFF. DNA for the CDR3: TGTGCCATCAGTGAGACCCGACTAGTATCGTACCGGGAGCTGTTTTTT.

This clone occurred once. The chain recombines TRBV28 with TRBJ1-3; perhaps TRBD1 as D (6 bases). This CDR3 comprises 16 residues. V was trimmed by 5 bases and J by 4 bases, leaving 18 bases between them. Germline V CDR1 and CDR2: MDHEN, SYDVKM. As DNA, the CDR3 is TGTGCCAGCAGTCCTATAATAACAGGGCCCGGAAACACCATATATTTT. This codes for CASSPIITGPGNTIYF.

The CDR3 DNA follows: TGTGCCATCAGTGAGTCGAGAGGGGAAGGCGGCTACACCTTC. This gives the protein CAISESRGEGGYTF. The chain has TRBV10-3 and TRBJ1-2; D is perhaps TRBD1 (5 bases). There are 14 residues in the CDR3. V was trimmed by 0 bases and J by 8 bases, leaving 13 bases between them. Germline lookup yields CDR1 ENHRY and CDR2 SYGVKD.

This clone was detected once. J is TRBJ2-7 and V is TRBV7-2; tentative D call: TRBD2 (5 bases). The CDR3 runs 16 residues. Germline V gene data show CDR1 as SGHTA and CDR2 as FQGNSA. V dropped 5 bases and J dropped 5 bases, with 22 bases sitting between them. The CDR3 is CASSQDLSRGRDEQYF. CDR3 sequence (DNA): TGTGCCAGCAGCCAAGACCTTTCTAGAGGGCGGGACGAGCAGTACTTC.

The rearrangement joins TRBV5-6 to TRBJ2-3, with 9 bases lining up with TRBD2. Trimming took 0 bases from V and 8 from J; bases not matched to a gene: 10. The CDR3 runs to 16 residues. The germline CDR1 and CDR2 sequences are SGHDT and YYEEEE. The CDR3 DNA is TGTGCCAGCAGCTTGGTGGTAGCGGGAGTTTGGGGTACGCAGTATTTT. Encoded protein: CASSLVVAGVWGTQYF.

This clone appeared a single time. The V and J genes are TRBV19 and TRBJ1-5; D call uncertain. CDR1 is LNHDA, CDR2 SQIVND, per germline (reference sequence). The V end was cut by 3 bases, the J end by 0 bases, with 6 bases between. CDR3 size: 14 residues. CDR3 sequence reads: CASSISHSNQPQHF. CDR3 sequence (DNA): TGTGCCAGTAGTATTAGTCATAGCAATCAGCCCCAGCATTTT. Supplemented by reference TRBV19 and TRBJ1-5, the full variable domain reads DGGITQSPKYLFRKEGQNVTLSCEQNLNHDAMYWYRQDPGQGLRLIYYSQIVNDFQKGDIAEGYSVSREKKESFPLTVTSAQKNPTAFYLCASSISHSNQPQHFGDGTRLSIL.

In its sample, this clone was seen once. The gene calls are TRBV9 and TRBJ2-5, with 11 bases aligning to TRBD2. V lost 2 bases to trimming and J lost 5 bases; unmatched junction nucleotides: 8. The germline V gene encodes CDR1 SGDLS and CDR2 YYNGEE. The CDR3 contains 16 residues. The CDR3: CASSVLAGGPGETQYF. CDR3 DNA: TGTGCCAGCAGCGTTTTAGCGGGAGGGCCGGGGGAGACCCAGTACTTC.

The genes are TRBV28 and TRBJ1-1; 10 bases are a match to TRBD1. J gave up 5 bases and V 6 bases, and 15 bases lay outside the gene matches. The CDR3 loop spans 17 amino acids. Germline CDR1 reads MDHEN; CDR2 reads SYDVKM. The CDR3 protein is CASSSPGQGELKTEAFF. In DNA, the CDR3 is TGTGCCAGCAGCTCCCCCGGACAGGGGGAATTAAAGACTGAAGCTTTCTTT.

This rearrangement joins TRBV10-2 to TRBJ2-7; 12 bases fit TRBD2. J was trimmed by 3 bases and V by 6 bases; bases with no gene match: 3. CDR3 size: 14 residues. CDR1 and CDR2 (germline): WSHSY, SAAADI. The CDR3 DNA reads as TGCGCCAGCAGACGACTAGCGGGAGACTACGAGCAGTACTTC. Translating it yields CASRRLAGDYEQYF.

This chain joins TRBV4-3 and TRBJ2-1; TRBD2 matches at 8 bases. J was trimmed by 5 bases and V by 0 bases; bases with no gene match: 9. The CDR3 extends over 17 amino acids. Germline V CDR1 and CDR2: LGHNA, YSLEER. The DNA of the CDR3 is TGCGCCAGCAGCCAAGACCCTTCCGGGACTAGAGACAATGAGCAGTTCTTC. Translation: CASSQDPSGTRDNEQFF.

The chain couples TRBV7-3 to TRBJ2-3; 7 bases are shared with TRBD1. The V segment lost 5 bases and the J segment 2 bases; nucleotides outside the gene matches: 10. CDR3 length equals 16 residues. Germline V gives CDR1 SGHTA, CDR2 FQGTGA. CDR3 protein: CASSLDWTGHTDTQYF. CDR3 sequence (DNA): TGTGCCAGCAGCCTAGACTGGACAGGTCACACAGATACGCAGTATTTT.

This clone has just one count. The chain links TRBV4-3 to TRBJ1-4, with D unclear. The germline CDR1 and CDR2 sequences are LGHNA and YSLEER. The CDR3 has 13 residues. V was cut by 5 bases and J by 8 bases, with 12 bases left in between. The CDR3 loop is CASSLVREEKLFF. As DNA, the CDR3 is TGCGCCAGCAGCTTAGTGAGAGAAGAAAAACTGTTTTTT.

The V call is TRBV14, the J call TRBJ2-5, with D tentatively TRBD1 (5 bases). Germline values: CDR1 SGHDN, CDR2 FVKESK. The CDR3 runs 14 residues. Deletions cut 1 base from V and 5 bases from J, with 11 bases between. CDR3 bases: TGTGCCAGCAGCCAAGTATGGGGCGCGGAGACCCAGTACTTC. Its protein is CASSQVWGAETQYF.

The gene calls are TRBV30 and TRBJ2-7, with TRBD2 as a possible D gene (5 bases). This CDR3 spans 12 amino acids. CDR1 GTSNPN and CDR2 SVGIG come from the germline V gene (reference sequence). Trimming took off 4 bases at V and 2 bases at J, with 9 bases between the two ends. CDR3: CAWKAEAYEQYF. In DNA, the CDR3 is TGTGCCTGGAAAGCGGAAGCCTACGAGCAGTACTTC.

This clone was seen just once. The chain carries TRBV5-4 and TRBJ2-7, with D possibly being TRBD2 (6 bases). V was trimmed by 1 base and J by 6 bases, leaving 11 bases between them. CDR3 length equals 13 residues. The germline gives CDR1 SGHNT, CDR2 YYREEE (reference sequence). The CDR3 DNA reads as TGTGCCAGCAGCTTGCCGGGAGCGGCCGAGCAGTACTTC. Encoded protein: CASSLPGAAEQYF.

The chain employs TRBV9 and TRBJ1-4; tentatively, D is TRBD1 (5 bases). The germline gives CDR1 SGDLS, CDR2 YYNGEE. The V gene lost 3 bases and the J gene lost 2 bases, with 8 bases spanning the gap. CDR3 length equals 14 residues. The CDR3 here is CASSGGVTNEKLFF. The CDR3 nucleotides read TGTGCCAGCAGCGGGGGGGTGACTAATGAAAAACTGTTTTTT. Looking up the rest from reference TRBV9 and TRBJ1-4 gives the full variable domain: DSGVTQTPKHLITATGQRVTLRCSPRSGDLSVYWYQQSLDQGLQFLIQYYNGEERAKGNILERFSAQQFPDLHSELNLSSLELGDSALYFCASSGGVTNEKLFFGSGTQLSVL.